This T cell receptor (beta chain) appears in the sequencing data of a study of post-analysis software for immune sequencing data (dated by TCRdb to 2015 to 2017). In the study overall: Relapsing-remitting, secondary progressive and progressive-relapsing multiple sclerosis were recorded as disease courses, and subtype annotation was lacking for some patients. A subset of samples was prepared in parallel using single-end sample barcoding, then pooled and co-amplified after Illumina adapter ligation. The multiple sclerosis patient repertoires were compared with about a dozen previously published healthy control repertoires from donors aged 6 to 25 years.

Libraries were made using PCR. The instrument given in TCRdb is Illumina HiSeq 2500. Unique molecular identifiers were incorporated into TCR beta cDNA libraries to reduce PCR and sequencing biases. Every 1 to 10 million input T cells yielded around 500,000 cDNA molecules, meaning each molecule approximated one T cell. The patient libraries were prepared and sequenced using the same protocol as the earlier healthy control dataset. Within a given batch, samples were prepared together, multiplexed and sequenced on the same HiSeq lane. The paper's data handling went like this. MIGEC was used to process the raw barcoded reads, and molecular identifier groups with only a single read were discarded before consensus assembly and CDR3 extraction. Clonotype tables were post-analysed with VDJtools, and diversity was normalized by down-sampling all datasets to the smallest sample size. Repertoire overlap clustering matched CDR3 amino acid but not nucleotide sequences to correct batch-related cross-sample contamination. TCRdb took the public reads, trimmed them with fastp at Q25, ran MiXCR for clone calling and kept in-frame beta chains. Under each unique CDR3 protein, matching rows form one entry showing the most common genes and DNA. The V and J calls, along with clone size, are taken from TCRdb and not from the paper's own processing. This sample is represented by hundreds of thousands of distinct CDR3 sequences; approximately 30% of them were singletons. Of the sample, more than 0.45% is held by the ten largest clones.

The CDR3 sequence holds 15 residues, the cysteine and phenylalanine included. Of all the DNA, just the CDR3 is kept, 45 bases in frame from base 1. For CDR1 and CDR2, the germline V gene lists SGDLS and YYNGEE. V is shortened by 0 bases, J by 0 bases, and the region joining them spans 9 bases. This clonotype showed up just a few times. Its cognate antigen has yet to be identified. Base qualities were left out, and no much larger clone turns up one base away. To demonstrate the VDJtools post-analysis software, TCR beta repertoires were profiled from the peripheral blood of 10 to 15 young patients with multiple sclerosis. The multiple sclerosis patients were children and adolescents between roughly 6 and 16 years of age. Beyond this particular receptor, the publication reports: The control group was slightly older than the multiple sclerosis patient group. About 5 TRBV segments, including TRBV5-6, TRBV5-1 and TRBV20-1, were significantly more frequent in patients than controls. Direct clustering with F measure revealed strong co-clustering of samples prepared in the same batch, which led to a batch-effect correction. Compared with controls, multiple sclerosis patients had significantly lower normalized Chao1 diversity, a finding suggesting substantial peripheral T-cell clonal expansion.

The clonotype originates from a girl aged 10-17 years with multiple sclerosis. The chain is made from TRBV9 and TRBJ1-1; the D gene lacks a confident call. Material: blood. DNA sequence: TGTGCCAGCAGCGTAGGGGGTAGCTTGAACACTGAAGCTTTCTTT. Its protein product is CASSVGGSLNTEAFF. The entire variable domain, with the stretches around the CDR3 drawn from the reference TRBV9 and TRBJ1-1 proteins, is DSGVTQTPKHLITATGQRVTLRCSPRSGDLSVYWYQQSLDQGLQFLIQYYNGEERAKGNILERFSAQQFPDLHSELNLSSLELGDSALYFCASSVGGSLNTEAFFGQGTRLTVV.